Below, 7 T cell receptor beta chains from the same sample are listed, as sequenced in a study of blood T cell repertoires in COVID-19 (TCRdb year 2020). The library came from the immunoSEQ multiplex PCR assay. In TCRdb, the immuneACCESS table is reduced to in-frame sequences with V and J assigned. These tables do not hold every clone; where another copy was compared, an unresolved V gene accounts for under half, and the others remain unexplained. The sample yields about 320,000 clones; around 85% were counted once. The ten top clones hold approximately 1.9% of the sample. Specimen: PBMCs or T cells enriched from blood (not recorded which). These receptors all come from a woman aged 25 to 39 who had been exposed to COVID-19.

The J gene is TRBJ1-6, the V gene TRBV5-1; perhaps TRBD1 as D (5 bases). CDR1 and CDR2 from the germline V gene are SGHRS and YFSETQ. Trimming removed 0 bases from V and 8 bases from J, with 9 bases in between. This CDR3 has 14 amino acids. The CDR3 loop reads CASSLGQYYSPLHF. CDR3 nucleotide sequence: TGCGCCAGCAGCTTGGGACAGTACTATTCACCCCTCCACTTT.

The chain employs TRBV2 and TRBJ1-5; D gene unclear. V was cut by 4 bases and J by 2 bases, with 12 bases left in between. This CDR3 is built from 15 residues. The germline CDR1 and CDR2 sequences are SNHLY and FYNNEI. CDR3 loop: CASSVVPGGNQPQHF. The CDR3 coding sequence is TGTGCCAGCAGTGTCGTCCCCGGAGGCAATCAGCCCCAGCATTTT.

The rearrangement uses TRBV19 and TRBJ1-6, with 7 bases matching TRBD1. V shed 4 bases, J shed 8 bases, and the junction held 2 bases outside the gene matches. The CDR3 length is 13 residues. CDR1 and CDR2 from the germline V gene are LNHDA and SQIVND (reference sequence). As DNA, the CDR3 is TGTGCCAGTAGTACACAGGGGTATTCACCCCTCCACTTT. The encoded protein is CASSTQGYSPLHF.

The chain uses TRBV28 and TRBJ1-2; D is uncertain. The ends were cut back, 6 bases at V and 3 bases at J, with 11 bases in the middle. CDR3 size: 13 residues. The V gene's germline CDR1 is MDHEN and CDR2 SYDVKM. DNA of the CDR3: TGTGCCAGCAGCCGCTACGGGGACTATGGCTACACCTTC. This sequence encodes CASSRYGDYGYTF.

In this sample, this clone turned up once. This chain links TRBV30 with TRBJ1-2; 8 bases align to TRBD1. In germline, CDR1 is GTSNPN, CDR2 SVGIG (reference sequence). The trim removed 0 bases at V and 11 bases at J, leaving 8 bases unmatched. This CDR3 comprises 13 residues. This CDR3 reads CAWSVARQGAYTF. The CDR3 nucleotides are TGTGCCTGGAGTGTAGCGCGGCAGGGGGCGTACACCTTC.

The chain combines TRBV10-3 with TRBJ1-5; D is possibly TRBD1 (6 bases). The CDR3 runs 15 residues. Trimming left V 2 bases short and J 4 bases short, with 12 bases between. Germline V gives CDR1 ENHRY, CDR2 SYGVKD. CDR3 DNA sequence: TGTGCCATCAGTGAGACAGGGCTAGGGAATCAGCCCCAGCATTTT. Translation gives CAISETGLGNQPQHF.

The genes are TRBV7-8 and TRBJ2-7; 7 nucleotides agree with TRBD1. Trimming removed 5 bases from V and 6 bases from J; junction bases left unmatched: 13. The CDR3 is made up of 15 amino acids. From germline, CDR1 is SGHVS and CDR2 FQNEAQ. The DNA for the CDR3 is TGTGCCAGCAGCGCAATTAGGGACAGTAGTGGCGAGCAGTACTTC. Translated, it gives CASSAIRDSSGEQYF.